This is a list of T cell receptor beta chains from one sample in a study of CD8 T cells in ankylosing spondylitis. Each CDR3 protein is one row after TCRdb ran MiXCR on the 5' RACE reads. The data contain roughly 250,000 distinct CDR3 sequences, 8.6% of them singletons. The specimen was blood, either unsorted or a sorted T cell fraction (not recorded which). The receptors derive from a male donor with ankylosing spondylitis or in good health (not recorded which). Each CDR3 is given with its conserved first and last residue. The D gene is left open where the match is weak. A row's size may be missing; if present it is once, few, many or a size class.

- TRBJ2-3 TRBV7-9 - CASSGDTDTQYF TGTGCCAGCAGCGGAGATACAGATACGCAGTATTTT
many TRBJ1-4 TRBV4-2 - CASSQEAGEGEKLFF TGTGCCAGCAGCCAAGAAGCGGGGGAAGGTGAAAAACTGTTTTTT
many TRBJ1-6 TRBV30 TRBD1 CAWNIQGNSPLHF TGTGCCTGGAACATACAGGGGAATTCACCCCTCCACTTT
few TRBJ2-2 TRBV4-3 - CASSQALQNTGELFF TGCGCCAGCAGCCAAGCCCTACAGAACACCGGGGAGCTGTTTTTT
many TRBJ2-5 TRBV12-3/TRBV12-4 TRBD1 CASTLRQGAPETQYF TGTGCCAGCACCTTACGACAGGGGGCGCCCGAGACCCAGTACTTC
many TRBJ1-5 TRBV3-1 - CASSQDRGSNQPQHF TGTGCCAGCAGCCAAGACCGGGGGAGCAATCAGCCCCAGCATTTT
few TRBJ2-7 TRBV20-1 - CSARDQGSVSEQYF TGCAGTGCTAGAGATCAGGGGTCGGTCTCCGAGCAGTACTTC
many TRBJ2-7 TRBV10-3 TRBD2 CAISEGTSGGVGYEQYF TGTGCCATCAGTGAGGGGACTAGCGGGGGGGTAGGTTACGAGCAGTACTTC
many TRBJ2-3 TRBV21-1 - CASSKGTPQDTQYF TGTGCCAGCAGCAAAGGAACACCCCAAGATACGCAGTATTTT
many TRBJ2-7 TRBV11-2 TRBD2 CASSLVGGNYEQYF TGTGCCAGCAGCTTAGTCGGGGGGAACTACGAGCAGTACTTC
few TRBJ2-7 TRBV3-1 - CASSQGDGSYEQYF TGTGCCAGCAGCCAAGGGGACGGTTCCTACGAGCAGTACTTC
many TRBJ1-3 TRBV4-3 - CASSQEFRLSGNTIYF TGCGCCAGCAGCCAAGAATTCAGGCTCTCTGGAAACACCATATATTTT
- TRBJ2-1 TRBV5-6 - CASSLAVGPLSSNEQFF TGTGCCAGCAGCTTGGCCGTCGGGCCGCTAAGCTCCAATGAGCAGTTCTTC
many TRBJ2-2 TRBV3-1 - CASSQEAGELFF TGTGCCAGCAGCCAAGAGGCCGGGGAGCTGTTTTTT
many TRBJ2-7 TRBV7-9 - CASSLQFLSYEQYF TGTGCCAGCAGCTTACAGTTCCTCTCCTACGAGCAGTACTTC
many TRBJ1-1 TRBV6-1 TRBD1 CASSGLTGIAEAFF TGTGCCAGCAGTGGCCTGACAGGGATCGCTGAAGCTTTCTTT
many TRBJ2-7 TRBV5-1 TRBD1 CASSPGQGAFYEQYF TGCGCCAGCAGCCCGGGACAGGGGGCTTTCTACGAGCAGTACTTC
many TRBJ2-7 TRBV7-9 TRBD1 CASSLSTGITYEQYF TGTGCCAGCAGCTTGTCGACAGGGATCACTTACGAGCAGTACTTC
- TRBJ1-1 TRBV10-3 TRBD1 CAIRNRGLGTEAFF TGTGCCATCAGAAACAGGGGGCTAGGCACTGAAGCTTTCTTT
many TRBJ1-1 TRBV7-9 - CASSLPPTEAFF TGTGCCAGCAGCTTACCCCCCACTGAAGCTTTCTTT
- TRBJ2-3 TRBV11-2 - CASSRRGSSRGGDTQYF TGTGCCAGCAGCCGCCGGGGTAGCTCGAGAGGTGGAGATACGCAGTATTTT
many TRBJ1-4 TRBV12-3/TRBV12-4 - CASSSVLATNEKLFF TGTGCCAGCAGCTCAGTCCTTGCAACTAATGAAAAACTGTTTTTT
many TRBJ2-5 TRBV5-1 TRBD2 CASSPGTSQETQYF TGTGCCAGCAGCCCCGGGACTAGCCAAGAGACCCAGTACTTC
- TRBJ1-4 TRBV9 - CASSLMGETNEKLFF TGTGCCAGCAGCCTCATGGGGGAAACTAATGAAAAACTGTTTTTT
few TRBJ2-5 TRBV13 TRBD2 CASGTSGRKTQYF TGTGCCAGCGGGACTAGCGGGAGAAAGACCCAGTACTTC
- TRBJ1-1 TRBV20-1 - CSAGTFLSGTEAFF TGCAGTGCAGGGACCTTCCTTTCGGGCACTGAAGCTTTCTTT
few TRBJ2-1 TRBV5-1 TRBD2 CASSQGGGNYNEQFF TGCGCCAGCAGTCAAGGCGGGGGGAACTACAATGAGCAGTTCTTC
- TRBJ2-5 TRBV19 - CASSGDKGETQYF TGTGCCAGTAGTGGGGACAAGGGGGAGACCCAGTACTTC
many TRBJ2-1 TRBV20-1 TRBD2 CSARSGTSGRGNEQFF TGCAGTGCTAGGTCAGGGACTAGCGGGAGGGGTAATGAGCAGTTCTTC
many TRBJ1-1 TRBV7-9 - CAGGEMDTEAFF TGTGCCGGTGGGGAGATGGACACTGAAGCTTTCTTT
- TRBJ2-4 TRBV7-3 - CASSPQGRGGNIQYF TGTGCCAGCAGCCCCCAAGGAAGGGGCGGAAACATTCAGTACTTC
many TRBJ2-3 TRBV7-2 - CASSLGPFTDTQYF TGTGCCAGCAGCTTGGGGCCCTTCACAGATACGCAGTATTTT
many TRBJ1-1 TRBV12-3/TRBV12-4 - CASSLAFWGYMNTEAFF TGTGCCAGCAGTTTAGCATTCTGGGGATACATGAACACTGAAGCTTTCTTT
- TRBJ2-7 TRBV5-1 TRBD1 CASSGRQGTYEQYF TGCGCCAGCAGCGGGAGACAGGGTACCTACGAGCAGTACTTC
many TRBJ2-1 TRBV20-1 - CSAGSPGNRGEQFF TGCAGTGCTGGTAGCCCGGGCAATAGGGGTGAGCAGTTCTTC
many TRBJ1-5 TRBV10-3 - CAISVELSDQPQHF TGTGCCATCAGTGTTGAATTGAGTGATCAGCCCCAGCATTTT
- TRBJ1-1 TRBV4-2 TRBD1 CASSQGTGAQPAYYTEAFF TGTGCCAGCAGCCAAGGGACAGGGGCCCAACCCGCATACTACACTGAAGCTTTCTTT
few TRBJ2-1 TRBV7-3 - CASSPDGNEQFF TGTGCCAGCAGCCCGGACGGGAATGAGCAGTTCTTC
many TRBJ2-1 TRBV19 - CASRLASGFSVNEQFF TGTGCCAGTAGGCTGGCCAGTGGTTTTAGTGTCAATGAGCAGTTCTTC
many TRBJ1-2 TRBV10-3 - CAIRSTAESYGYTF TGTGCCATCAGGTCGACAGCCGAATCATATGGCTACACCTTC
many TRBJ2-3 TRBV25-1 - CASSVAPSTDTQYF TGTGCCAGCAGTGTAGCGCCTAGCACAGATACGCAGTATTTT
many TRBJ2-1 TRBV4-3 TRBD2 CASSSIGLAGIWSYNEQFF TGCGCCAGCAGCTCTATAGGACTAGCGGGGATCTGGTCCTACAATGAGCAGTTCTTC
many TRBJ1-4 TRBV29-1 TRBD1 CSAARQGSNEKLFF TGCAGCGCCGCGCGACAGGGAAGTAATGAAAAACTGTTTTTT
many TRBJ2-2 TRBV12-3/TRBV12-4 TRBD2 CASSLRVAGDSTGELFF TGTGCCAGCAGTTTACGGGTAGCGGGGGATTCCACCGGGGAGCTGTTTTTT
few TRBJ2-7 TRBV4-2 TRBD2 CASSQDYGLAGYEQYF TGTGCCAGCAGCCAAGATTACGGGCTAGCGGGCTACGAGCAGTACTTC
many TRBJ1-2 TRBV10-3 TRBD1 CAISDDRAGGYTF TGTGCCATCAGTGACGACAGGGCTGGGGGCTACACCTTC
- TRBJ2-7 TRBV5-6 TRBD2 CASSSQSGGYEQYF TGTGCCAGCAGCTCCCAAAGCGGGGGCTACGAGCAGTACTTC
few TRBJ2-2 TRBV29-1 TRBD1 CSVGQGGAGELFF TGCAGCGTGGGACAGGGCGGAGCCGGGGAGCTGTTTTTT
many TRBJ1-3 TRBV6-5 - CASSYQMSSGNTIYF TGTGCCAGCAGTTACCAAATGAGCTCTGGAAACACCATATATTTT